These 3 T cell receptor beta chains share one sample of origin, sequenced in a study of blood T cell repertoires in COVID-19. Profiled with immunoSEQ multiplex PCR; TCRdb holds only in-frame clones, not every one. This sample has around 140,000 clones, with about 87% found just once. Sequencing was performed on peripheral blood. All receptors come from a human donor in a cohort sampled during active COVID-19.

This chain links TRBV11-2 with TRBJ1-5; 9 bases are shared with TRBD1. This CDR3 has 15 residues. Germline V CDR1 and CDR2: SGHAT, FQNNGV. V was clipped by 2 bases and J by 4 bases; unmatched bases: 3. In DNA form, the CDR3 reads TGTGCCAGCAGCTTACGGACAGGGGTTAATCAGCCCCAGCATTTT. This encodes CASSLRTGVNQPQHF.

This clone has only one observation. V is TRBV19 and J is TRBJ1-1; D remains ambiguous. The CDR3 is made up of 15 amino acids. V lost 7 bases to trimming and J lost 2 bases, with 17 bases between them. Germline CDR1 and CDR2: LNHDA and SQIVND (reference sequence). The CDR3 loop is CASTLGSELNTEAFF. CDR3 nucleotides: TGTGCCAGTACCCTAGGCTCAGAACTCAACACTGAAGCTTTCTTT. The full variable domain, in which reference TRBV19 and TRBJ1-1 provide the parts outside the CDR3, is DGGITQSPKYLFRKEGQNVTLSCEQNLNHDAMYWYRQDPGQGLRLIYYSQIVNDFQKGDIAEGYSVSREKKESFPLTVTSAQKNPTAFYLCASTLGSELNTEAFFGQGTRLTVV.

V is TRBV30 and J is TRBJ2-1; 8 bases fit TRBD1. This CDR3 comprises 17 residues. The V gene end was trimmed by 4 bases and the J gene end by 5 bases; junction bases not matched to a gene: 16. Per the germline V gene, CDR1 is GTSNPN and CDR2 is SVGIG (reference sequence). CDR3 in DNA: TGTGCCTGGATAACCCACTCCGGGACAGGTCTAAACAATGAGCAGTTCTTC. This gives the protein CAWITHSGTGLNNEQFF.